Listed below are T cell receptor beta chains from one sample, sequenced in a study of T-cell reconstitution after alpha-beta-depleted transplantation in children. TCRdb itself ran the PCR reads through MiXCR, one entry per CDR3 protein. The profile shows 500,000 to 600,000 distinct CDR3 sequences, roughly 27% of them singletons. This material consisted of PBMCs, taken before TCRalphabeta/CD19-depleted stem cell transplant. The source of these receptors is a boy in the first two years of life with Wiskott-Aldrich syndrome, due to receive a stem cell transplant. Each CDR3 is given with its conserved first and last residue. D genes are given only for firm matches. Clone size is given for some rows only: seen once, a few or many times, or a class if the clone is expanded.

TRBJ2-7	TRBD1	-	TRBV5-1	TGCGCCAGCAGCGGGACAGGAGATCGCTACGAGCAGTACTTC	CASSGTGDRYEQYF
TRBJ2-1	-	-	TRBV5-1	TGCGCCAGCAGCTCAATCGGGTCCCTAGCCTACAATGAGCAGTTCTTC	CASSSIGSLAYNEQFF
TRBJ2-7	-	-	TRBV7-6	TGTGCCAGCAGCCCTGCCCCCGGGACAACATACGAGCAGTACTTC	CASSPAPGTTYEQYF
TRBJ2-5	TRBD1	few	TRBV6-5	TGTGCCAGCAGCTTACAGGGGGCGCTGGCCCAGTACTTC	CASSLQGALAQYF
TRBJ2-1	TRBD2	-	TRBV5-1	TGCGCCAGCAGCTTGGGGTTAGCGGGAGGGCCGTATGAGCAGTTCTTC	CASSLGLAGGPYEQFF
TRBJ2-3	-	-	TRBV5-1	TGCGCCAGCAGGAGCGGTCCCTTCACAGATACGCAGTATTTT	CASRSGPFTDTQYF
TRBJ2-1	-	-	TRBV12-3/TRBV12-4	TGTGCCAGCAGCCCGAGAGGATCCTACAATGAGCAGTTCTTC	CASSPRGSYNEQFF
TRBJ2-2	TRBD2	-	TRBV4-1	TGCGCCAGCAGCCAAACCCCGGGACTAGCGGGACCCGGGGAGCTGTTTTTT	CASSQTPGLAGPGELFF
TRBJ2-5	TRBD1	-	TRBV4-2	TGTGCCAGCAGCCTGGACAGGGCAGGGGAGACCCAGTACTTC	CASSLDRAGETQYF
TRBJ1-6	TRBD1	-	TRBV10-3	TGTGCCATCAGTGAAGAGACAGGGGCCAATTCACCCCTCCACTTT	CAISEETGANSPLHF
TRBJ2-7	TRBD2	-	TRBV6-5	TGTGCCACATCGGGAGGGCCCTACGAGCAGTACTTC	CATSGGPYEQYF
TRBJ1-3	-	few	TRBV7-2	TGTGCCAGCAGTTCCAGGGGCGGCTCTGGAAACACCATATATTTT	CASSSRGGSGNTIYF
TRBJ2-5	-	-	TRBV20-1	TGCAGTGCTAGAATACGGGGAGAGACCCAGTACTTC	CSARIRGETQYF
TRBJ2-3	-	-	TRBV5-1	TGCGCCAGCAGCTTCCGTGGGAGTAAATGGGATACGCAGTATTTT	CASSFRGSKWDTQYF
TRBJ2-1	TRBD2	many	TRBV7-6	TGTGCCAGCAGCTTAGGAGCGGGAGGACACAATGAGCAGTTCTTC	CASSLGAGGHNEQFF
TRBJ1-6	TRBD1	-	TRBV27	TGTGCCAGCAGTCCTTCAGGGGGGGCCCTCCACTTT	CASSPSGGALHF
TRBJ2-7	-	-	TRBV5-1	TGCGCCAGCAGCCTCCCAGTTCAGGCCGAGCAGTACTTC	CASSLPVQAEQYF
TRBJ2-1	TRBD2	-	TRBV24-1	TGTGCCACCAGTGACCTAGCGGGTGGCAACATCGGGCAGTTCTTC	CATSDLAGGNIGQFF
TRBJ2-7	TRBD1	few	TRBV18	TGTGCCAGCTCACTCAAAGGACAGGCCTACGAGCAGTACTTC	CASSLKGQAYEQYF
TRBJ1-1	-	-	TRBV11-2	TGTGCCAGCAGCCCGGTCCCGGGACGCGGAGAAGCTTTCTTT	CASSPVPGRGEAFF
TRBJ2-3	TRBD1	-	TRBV5-1	TGCGCCAGCAGCGCCCCGACAGGGGGGAGACTAGCAGATACGCAGTATTTT	CASSAPTGGRLADTQYF
TRBJ1-4	-	few	TRBV20-1	TGCAGTGCTAGGGACGGAAGGGGAGCGGAAAAACTGTTTTTT	CSARDGRGAEKLFF
TRBJ1-1	-	few	TRBV5-1	TGCGCCAGCAGCCCTAGATTTAACACTGAAGCTTTCTTT	CASSPRFNTEAFF